This TCR beta chain was recorded in a study of T cell repertoires in cytomegalovirus infection. Study-wide background: CMV infection plus the matching HLA type was flagged by public TCR beta signatures. Findings and limits, study-wide: The cumulative frequency of public TCR beta families identified carriers of CMV plus the relevant HLA. Across the ex vivo response, the dominant clonotypes were HLA-C-restricted CMV-specific TCR beta clonotypes.

Concerning this clonotype itself: No antigen is known for it. With a much larger clone just one base away, this may be a read error.

TCRdb used MiXCR to reprocess the reads, holding one entry per CDR3 protein. The table lists roughly 600,000 distinct CDR3 sequences, approximately 25% of them singletons, with approximately 8.2% in the top ten. Source material: CD8+ T cells from PBMCs. This clonotype was obtained from a human donor in good health (CMV status not recorded). Some clones in this sample may be carry-over from other donors' samples.

As DNA, the CDR3 is TGTGTCAGCAGCTTAGCCGGGTGGGGCTACACCTTC. Its translation is CVSSLAGWGYTF. The chain joins TRBV7-8 to TRBJ1-2; D gene ambiguous. The CDR3 has 12 amino acids. CDR1 is SGHVS and CDR2 is FQNEAQ in the germline V gene.